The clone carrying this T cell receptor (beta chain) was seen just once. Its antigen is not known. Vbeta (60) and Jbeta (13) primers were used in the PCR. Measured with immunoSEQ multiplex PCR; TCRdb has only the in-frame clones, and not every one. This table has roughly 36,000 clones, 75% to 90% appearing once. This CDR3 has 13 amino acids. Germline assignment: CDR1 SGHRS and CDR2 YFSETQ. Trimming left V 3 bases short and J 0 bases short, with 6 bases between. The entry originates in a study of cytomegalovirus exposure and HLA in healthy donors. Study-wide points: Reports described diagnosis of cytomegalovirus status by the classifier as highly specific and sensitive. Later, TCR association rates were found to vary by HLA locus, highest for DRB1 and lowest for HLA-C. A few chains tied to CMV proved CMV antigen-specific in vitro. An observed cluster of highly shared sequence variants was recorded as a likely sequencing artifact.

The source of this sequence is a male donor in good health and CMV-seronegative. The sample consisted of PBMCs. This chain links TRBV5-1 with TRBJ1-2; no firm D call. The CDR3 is CASSSKPNYGYTF. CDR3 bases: TGCGCCAGCAGCTCTAAGCCTAACTATGGCTACACCTTC. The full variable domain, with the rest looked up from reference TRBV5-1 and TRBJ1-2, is KAGVTQTPRYLIKTRGQQVTLSCSPISGHRSVSWYQQTPGQGLQFLFEYFSETQRNKGNFPGRFSGRQFSNSRSEMNVSTLELGDSALYLCASSSKPNYGYTFGSGTRLTVV.